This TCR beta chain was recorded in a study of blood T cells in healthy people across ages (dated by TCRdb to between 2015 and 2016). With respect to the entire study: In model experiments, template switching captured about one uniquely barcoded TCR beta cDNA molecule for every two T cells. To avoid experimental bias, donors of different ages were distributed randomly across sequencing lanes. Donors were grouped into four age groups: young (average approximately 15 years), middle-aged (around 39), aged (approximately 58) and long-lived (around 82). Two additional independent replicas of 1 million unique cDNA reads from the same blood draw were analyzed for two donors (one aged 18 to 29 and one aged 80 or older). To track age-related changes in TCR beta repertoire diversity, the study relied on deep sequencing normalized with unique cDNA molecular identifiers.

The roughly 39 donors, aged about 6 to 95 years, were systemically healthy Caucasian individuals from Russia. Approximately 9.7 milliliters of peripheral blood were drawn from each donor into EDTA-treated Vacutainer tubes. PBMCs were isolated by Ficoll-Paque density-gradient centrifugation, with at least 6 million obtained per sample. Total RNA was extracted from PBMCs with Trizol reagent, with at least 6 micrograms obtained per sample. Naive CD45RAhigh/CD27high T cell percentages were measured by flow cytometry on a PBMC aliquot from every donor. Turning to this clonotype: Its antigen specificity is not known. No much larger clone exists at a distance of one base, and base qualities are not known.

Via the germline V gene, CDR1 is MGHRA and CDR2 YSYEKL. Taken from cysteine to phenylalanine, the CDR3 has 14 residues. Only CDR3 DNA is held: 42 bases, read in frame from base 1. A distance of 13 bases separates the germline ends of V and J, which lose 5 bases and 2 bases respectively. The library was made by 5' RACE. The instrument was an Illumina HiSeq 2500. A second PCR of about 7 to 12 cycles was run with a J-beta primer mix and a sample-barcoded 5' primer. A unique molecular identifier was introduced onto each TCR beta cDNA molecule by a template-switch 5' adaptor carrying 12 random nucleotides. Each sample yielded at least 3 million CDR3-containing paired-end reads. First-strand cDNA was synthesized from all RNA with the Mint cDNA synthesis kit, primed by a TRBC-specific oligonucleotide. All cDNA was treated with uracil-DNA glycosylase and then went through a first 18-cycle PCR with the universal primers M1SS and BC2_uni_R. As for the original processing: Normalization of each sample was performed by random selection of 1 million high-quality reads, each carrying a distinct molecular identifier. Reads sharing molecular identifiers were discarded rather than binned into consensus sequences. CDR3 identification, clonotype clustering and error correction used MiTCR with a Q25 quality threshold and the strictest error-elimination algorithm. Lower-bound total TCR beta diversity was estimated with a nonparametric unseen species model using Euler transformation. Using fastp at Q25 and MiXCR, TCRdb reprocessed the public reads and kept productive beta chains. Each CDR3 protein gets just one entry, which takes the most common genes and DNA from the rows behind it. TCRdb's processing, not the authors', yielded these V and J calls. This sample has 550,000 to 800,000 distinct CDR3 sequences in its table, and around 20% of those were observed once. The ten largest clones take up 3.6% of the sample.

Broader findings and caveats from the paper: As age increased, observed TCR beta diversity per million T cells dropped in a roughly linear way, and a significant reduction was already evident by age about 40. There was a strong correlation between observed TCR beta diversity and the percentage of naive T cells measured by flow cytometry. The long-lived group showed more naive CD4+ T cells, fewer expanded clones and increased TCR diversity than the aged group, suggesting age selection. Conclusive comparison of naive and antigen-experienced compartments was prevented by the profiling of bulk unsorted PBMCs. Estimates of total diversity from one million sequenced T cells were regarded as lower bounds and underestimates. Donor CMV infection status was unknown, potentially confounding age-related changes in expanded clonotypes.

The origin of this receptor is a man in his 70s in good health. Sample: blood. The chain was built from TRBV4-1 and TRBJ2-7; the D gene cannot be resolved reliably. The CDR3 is CASSLRESPYEQYF. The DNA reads TGCGCCAGCAGCTTGCGCGAGTCCCCCTACGAGCAGTACTTC.